This TCR beta chain was profiled in a study of T cells after yellow fever vaccination. Study-level results: Abundant contaminating clonotypes from the bulk population could appear in FACS-sorted repertoires. The booster response re-showed most primary clones: around 96% CD4, roughly 91% CD8.

This clonotype was seen more than once but under ten times. The antigen is undetermined. The germline V gene has CDR1 LGHNT and CDR2 FRNRAP. CDR3 size: 16 residues. V gave up 4 bases and J gave up 2 bases, with 17 bases separating them. Using its own MiXCR run on the 5' RACE reads, TCRdb lists one record per CDR3 protein. Of about 500,000 distinct CDR3 sequences in the sample, 17% are singletons; the top ten hold 17%. The sequence was obtained from a young man who received the YFV17D yellow fever vaccine. Source: PBMCs, taken 5 days after the first yellow fever vaccination. J is TRBJ2-5 and V is TRBV12-5; TRBD2 is a possible D gene (7 bases). CDR3 bases: TGTGCTAGTGGTTCAAGGCCGGGGGGCGTACAAGAGACCCAGTACTTC. Protein product: CASGSRPGGVQETQYF. Full variable domain (rest looked up from reference TRBV12-5 and TRBJ2-5): DARVTQTPRHKVTEMGQEVTMRCQPILGHNTVFWYRQTMMQGLELLAYFRNRAPLDDSGMPKDRFSAEMPDATLATLKIQPSEPRDSAVYFCASGSRPGGVQETQYFGPGTRLLVL.